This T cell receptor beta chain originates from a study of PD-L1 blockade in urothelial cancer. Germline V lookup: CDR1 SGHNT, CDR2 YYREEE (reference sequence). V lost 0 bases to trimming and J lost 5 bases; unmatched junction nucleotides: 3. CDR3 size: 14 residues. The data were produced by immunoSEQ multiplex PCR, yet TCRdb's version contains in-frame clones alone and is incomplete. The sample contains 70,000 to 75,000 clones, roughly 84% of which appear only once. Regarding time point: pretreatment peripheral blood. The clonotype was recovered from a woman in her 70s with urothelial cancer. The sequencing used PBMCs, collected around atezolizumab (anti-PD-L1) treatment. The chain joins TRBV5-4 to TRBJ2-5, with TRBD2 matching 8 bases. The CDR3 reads CASSLAGGYETQYF. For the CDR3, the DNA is TGTGCCAGCAGCTTGGCGGGGGGGTACGAGACCCAGTACTTC.